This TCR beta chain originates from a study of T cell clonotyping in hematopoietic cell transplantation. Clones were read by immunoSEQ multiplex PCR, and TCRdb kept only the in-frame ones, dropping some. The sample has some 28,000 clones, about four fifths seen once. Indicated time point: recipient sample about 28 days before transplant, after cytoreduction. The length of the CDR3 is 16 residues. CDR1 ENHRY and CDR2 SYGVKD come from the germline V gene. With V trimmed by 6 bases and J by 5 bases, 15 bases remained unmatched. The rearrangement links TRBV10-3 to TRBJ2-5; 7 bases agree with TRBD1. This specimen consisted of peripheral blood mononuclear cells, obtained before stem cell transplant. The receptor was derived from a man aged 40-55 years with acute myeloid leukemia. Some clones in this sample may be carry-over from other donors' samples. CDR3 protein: CAISHTDDRARETQYF. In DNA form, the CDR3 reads TGTGCCATCAGCCACACGGATGACAGGGCGCGGGAGACCCAGTACTTC.